This T cell receptor beta chain came from a study of T-cell reconstitution after alpha-beta-depleted transplantation in children. CDR1 and CDR2 (germline): MNHEY, SVGAGI. With 2 bases removed from V and 0 bases from J, the gap between germline ends came to 17 bases. This CDR3 has 18 amino acids. This sample's TCRbeta library carried unique molecular identifier barcodes. One entry per CDR3 protein, called by TCRdb with MiXCR from the PCR reads. The sample shows some 460,000 distinct CDR3 sequences, about 16% of them seen only once. The sequenced sample was PBMCs, mostly from graft donor cells, obtained 360 days after TCRalphabeta/CD19-depleted stem cell transplant. This chain connects TRBV6-5 to TRBJ1-5, with D possibly TRBD1 on 6 matching bases. The clonotype was recovered from a boy in the first two years of life who had a stem cell transplant for Wiskott-Aldrich syndrome, so the T cells may come from the graft donor. DNA of the CDR3: TGTGCCAGCAGTTACCACTCCGTTACAGGGACTAGCAATCAGCCCCAGCATTTT. Protein sequence: CASSYHSVTGTSNQPQHF.